Given below is one TCR beta chain in context. The data derive from a study of blood T cell repertoires in COVID-19. Per the original methods: From reference gene primer amplification, estimates of nucleated cell counts were derived. Libraries were prepared by immunoSEQ multiplex PCR; TCRdb keeps only in-frame clonotypes and omits some of them. V and J calls and clone size follow that table, whereas D and trimming were derived from the DNA. The repertoire holds around 130,000 clones, with about 86% as singletons. Clinical history reported by participants formed the basis on which cohorts were assigned. Germline values: CDR1 MNHEY, CDR2 SVGAGI. The CDR3 is made up of 14 amino acids. With 2 bases removed from V and 4 bases from J, the gap between germline ends came to 12 bases.

This chain uses TRBV6-5 with TRBJ2-7, with D possibly matching TRBD2 (5 bases). The sample taken for sequencing was PBMCs or T cells enriched from blood (not recorded which). The sequence came from a woman between 50 and 59 years old who had recovered from COVID-19. CDR3 nucleotide sequence: TGTGCCAGCAGTTACGGGGAAGGCGGGTACGAGCAGTACTTC. Amino acid sequence: CASSYGEGGYEQYF.